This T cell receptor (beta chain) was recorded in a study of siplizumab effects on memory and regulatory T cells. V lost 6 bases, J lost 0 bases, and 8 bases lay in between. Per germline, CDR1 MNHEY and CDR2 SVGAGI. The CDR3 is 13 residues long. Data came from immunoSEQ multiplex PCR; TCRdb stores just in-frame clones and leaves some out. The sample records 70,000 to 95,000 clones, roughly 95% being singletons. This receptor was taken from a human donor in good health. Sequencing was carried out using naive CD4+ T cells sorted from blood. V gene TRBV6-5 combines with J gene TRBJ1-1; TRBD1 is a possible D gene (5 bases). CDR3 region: CASRPTVNTEAFF. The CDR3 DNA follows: TGTGCCAGCAGACCGACAGTGAACACTGAAGCTTTCTTT.